The clone carrying this TCR beta chain was recorded a few times. These data belong to a study of blood T cell repertoires in COVID-19. The CDR3 sequence is 15 residues long. Trimming took off 3 bases at V and 3 bases at J, with 16 bases between the two ends. Germline CDR1 and CDR2: SGHTS and YDEGEE. For recovered donors of Cohort 3, there were two negative PCRs, clearance, or symptom resolution. Using immunoSEQ multiplex PCR, the repertoire was profiled, and TCRdb retains in-frame clones only, with some absent. The sample has approximately 240,000 clones, just over 90% seen once. Sample: PBMCs or T cells enriched from blood (not recorded which). This receptor was obtained from a woman younger than 35 who had recovered from COVID-19. V is TRBV5-8 and J is TRBJ2-7, with TRBD1 as a possible D gene (6 bases). CDR3 amino acids: CASSSGQTFSYEQYF. Here the CDR3 DNA reads TGTGCCAGCAGCTCTGGACAGACTTTTAGCTACGAGCAGTACTTC.